This T cell receptor beta chain was sequenced during a study of shared clonotypes between healthy human individuals. The wider study: For every donor, three CD4 naive, three CD4 memory, two CD8 naive and one CD8 memory plates were used. Study-level findings and limits: Roughly 4.6% of naive CD4 clonotypes were common to a few donors. Only blood samples were collected, and tissue repertoires likely differ.

DNA at 200 ng, around 30,000 T cell genomes, went into sorted-subset replicate PCRs. Profiling relied on immunoSEQ multiplex PCR, and the TCRdb table lists in-frame clones only, not all of them. The sample records around 2,000,000 clones, 95% being singletons. Concerning this clone itself: What it recognizes is unknown.

This CDR3 region has 17 residues. The TCR comes from a man aged 18 to 30 in good health. This chain uses TRBV21-1 with TRBJ2-2; the table's D call, TRBD1, was not checked against the DNA. TRBV21-1 is deemed a pseudogene. Source material: naive CD4+ T cells sorted from blood. Subset of the sample: CD45RA+ positively selected. CDR3 nucleotide sequence: TGTGCCAGCAGCGAATTCGGACAGGAGGGAAGGACCGGGGAGCTGTTTTTT. Translation: CASSEFGQEGRTGELFF.